A selection of T cell receptor beta chains follows, all from one sample in a study of control samples from healthy donors and cancer patients. Profiling relied on immunoSEQ multiplex PCR, and the TCRdb table lists in-frame clones only, not all of them. The profile shows some 210,000 clones, about 89% of them singletons. Sequenced material: blood. The receptors derive from a man aged 30-40 years in good health. CDR3s include the opening cysteine and the closing phenylalanine or tryptophan. Fields, in order: V gene, clone size, D gene, J gene, CDR3 protein, CDR3 DNA. The D gene is left open where the match is weak. Clone size is not always given. Where it is, it says once, few, many or a class for expanded clones.

V: TRBV3-1/TRBV3-2
size: .
D: .
J: TRBJ1-3
CDR3: CASSQAAAGRGNTIYF
DNA: TGTGCCAGCAGCCAAGCGGCCGCAGGGAGGGGAAACACCATATATTTT

V: TRBV11-2
size: .
D: .
J: TRBJ1-1
CDR3: CASSLPTWEAFF
DNA: TGTGCCAGCAGCTTGCCGACATGGGAAGCTTTCTTT

V: TRBV6-5
size: once
D: TRBD2
J: TRBJ2-1
CDR3: CASSYGGGAYNEQFF
DNA: TGTGCCAGCAGTTACGGCGGGGGGGCTTACAATGAGCAGTTCTTC

V: TRBV6-5
size: .
D: .
J: TRBJ2-7
CDR3: CASRPTWVDRGEQYF
DNA: TGTGCCAGCAGGCCGACGTGGGTAGACCGCGGCGAGCAGTACTTC

V: TRBV18
size: .
D: .
J: TRBJ1-5
CDR3: CASSPGRDQPQHF
DNA: TGTGCCAGCTCACCCGGGAGAGACCAGCCCCAGCATTTT

V: TRBV5-8
size: .
D: TRBD1
J: TRBJ2-3
CDR3: CASSLASGTGVPLRQYF
DNA: TGTGCCAGCAGCTTGGCCTCCGGGACAGGTGTCCCACTGAGGCAGTATTTT

V: TRBV7-2
size: .
D: .
J: TRBJ2-7
CDR3: CASSRRLVDQYF
DNA: TGTGCCAGCAGCCGACGACTAGTAGACCAGTACTTC

V: TRBV2
size: .
D: TRBD2
J: TRBJ2-3
CDR3: CASTRAGVRLDTQYF
DNA: TGTGCCAGCACTCGGGCGGGGGTCCGACTTGATACGCAGTATTTT

V: TRBV28
size: few
D: .
J: TRBJ1-3
CDR3: CNLQGGNTIYF
DNA: TGTAACCTGCAGGGCGGAAACACCATATATTTT

V: TRBV5-1
size: .
D: .
J: TRBJ2-1
CDR3: CASSLGASDYNEQFF
DNA: TGCGCCAGCAGCTTGGGTGCAAGTGACTACAATGAGCAGTTCTTC

V: TRBV2
size: .
D: .
J: TRBJ1-1
CDR3: CASSADAAGTKNTEAFF
DNA: TGTGCCAGCAGTGCAGATGCCGCCGGGACAAAGAACACTGAAGCTTTCTTT

V: TRBV6-6
size: .
D: .
J: TRBJ1-6
CDR3: CASSYSYNSPLHF
DNA: TGTGCCAGCAGTTACTCGTATAATTCACCCCTCCACTTT

V: TRBV6-5
size: .
D: .
J: TRBJ2-5
CDR3: CASSYSSRETQYF
DNA: TGTGCCAGCAGTTACTCGAGTCGAGAGACCCAGTACTTC

V: TRBV6-5
size: .
D: .
J: TRBJ2-2
CDR3: CASSPQQLITGELFF
DNA: TGTGCCAGCAGCCCCCAACAGCTTATCACCGGGGAGCTGTTTTTT

V: TRBV27
size: .
D: .
J: TRBJ1-5
CDR3: CASSFPGRADQPQHF
DNA: TGTGCCAGCAGTTTCCCAGGCAGGGCTGATCAGCCCCAGCATTTT

V: TRBV7-2
size: .
D: TRBD1
J: TRBJ1-3
CDR3: CASSPAPGGRGNTIYF
DNA: TGTGCCAGCAGCCCCGCCCCAGGGGGCCGTGGAAACACCATATATTTT

V: TRBV15
size: .
D: .
J: TRBJ2-7
CDR3: CATSRPGAYEQYF
DNA: TGTGCCACCAGCAGACCCGGAGCGTACGAGCAGTACTTC